Below are 28 T cell receptor beta chains sequenced from a single sample in a study of tumor and adjacent non-tumor tissue in lung cancer. Three rounds of nested PCR, following a modified ARM-PCR protocol, produced the TCRbeta library. TCRdb reprocessed the multiplex PCR reads via MiXCR and lists one record per CDR3 protein. Among about 50,000 distinct CDR3 sequences, roughly 69% were seen once, and the ten largest hold roughly 25%. The template was RNA from unsorted bulk tissue. Distant lung tissue was collected more than 3 cm away from the tumor edge. Material for sequencing was distant non-tumor lung tissue. The receptors shown here come from a woman in her sixties with non-small cell lung cancer.

This clonotype showed up just a few times. This chain links TRBV6-1 with TRBJ1-2, with D possibly matching TRBD1 (6 bases). The CDR3 runs to 13 residues. Trimming pared 10 bases from V and 6 bases from J, leaving 18 bases between. Germline CDR1 and CDR2: MNHNS and SASEGT. CDR3 sequence reads: CAITAQGINGYTF. The CDR3, as DNA: TGTGCCATCACTGCGCAGGGGATAAATGGCTACACCTTC.

The chain joins TRBV12-5 to TRBJ2-7, with D perhaps matching TRBD1 (5 bases). Germline V gives CDR1 LGHNT, CDR2 FRNRAP. The length of the CDR3 is 18 residues. Trimming removed 2 bases at V and 4 bases at J, with 24 bases between. The CDR3 DNA reads TGTGCTAGTGGTTTGCGGCCACGTGAGAAGGGGCGATTGTACGAGCAGTACTTC. This codes for CASGLRPREKGRLYEQYF.

On this clonotype itself: The junction differs from germline at one of its ends, possibly a read error. The V and J genes are TRBV4-1 and TRBJ2-3, with D hard to call. The CDR3 covers 14 residues. Germline lookup yields CDR1 MGHRA and CDR2 YSYEKL. The CDR3 here is CASSQDHSTDAQYF. In DNA form, the CDR3 reads TGCGCCAGCAGCCAAGATCACAGCACAGATGCGCAGTATTTT.

Regarding this clonotype: A much larger clone lies a single base off, so this may be a read error. The CDR3 DNA reads TGTGCCAGCAGCGGGGAGGCAGGTCCCCAGTACGAGCAGTACTTC. Residues: CASSGEAGPQYEQYF. The chain recombines TRBV7-3 with TRBJ2-7; D may be TRBD2 (6 bases). Trimming took off 5 bases at V and 4 bases at J, with 18 bases between the two ends. There are 15 residues in the CDR3. Germline assignment: CDR1 SGHTA and CDR2 FQGTGA.

Details on this clonotype: Relative to the germline gene, one junction end is altered; a read error may explain this. The chain carries TRBV6-5 and TRBJ2-5, with TRBD1 identical over 10 bases. Germline CDR1 MNHEY, CDR2 SVGAGI. This CDR3 spans 14 amino acids. CDR3 in DNA: TGTACCAGCAGTCGGACAGGGGGTCGAAGGGCCCAGTACTTC. It specifies CTSSRTGGRRAQYF.

In its sample, this clonotype was seen a few times. This chain connects TRBV29-1 to TRBJ2-5, with 7 positions matching TRBD2. Germline trimming cut 6 bases from V and 2 bases from J; bases unmatched to any gene: 12. Per germline, CDR1 SQVTM and CDR2 ANQGSEA. The CDR3 is 15 residues long. CDR3 sequence: CSVGLLLGGQETQYF. Written as DNA, the CDR3 is TGCAGCGTCGGCCTCTTGCTGGGAGGGCAAGAGACCCAGTACTTC.

Remarks on this clonotype: One base away lies a much larger clone, so this may be a sequencing read error. The V and J genes are TRBV7-9 and TRBJ1-4; D unclear. CDR1 and CDR2 from the germline V gene are SEHNR and FQNEAQ (reference sequence). This CDR3 contains 16 residues. The CDR3 sequence: CASSWRSGARGERLFF. The CDR3 region has the DNA TGTGCCAGCAGCTGGCGGTCCGGTGCCCGGGGTGAAAGACTGTTTTTT.

Of note for this clonotype: A read error may account for a junction end that differs from germline. The chain is built from TRBV14 and TRBJ1-2; a possible D gene is TRBD1 (5 bases). From germline, CDR1 is SGHDN and CDR2 FVKESK. This CDR3 has 13 residues. As DNA, the CDR3 is TGTGCCAGCGGCCACACCCGGGACGGGGCTAGCATCTTC. Translation gives CASGHTRDGASIF. Supplemented by reference TRBV14 and TRBJ1-2, the full variable domain reads EAGVTQFPSHSVIEKGQTVTLRCDPISGHDNLYWYRRVMGKEIKFLLHFVKESKQDESGMPNNRFLAERTGGTYSTLKVQPAELEDSGVYFCASGHTRDGASIFGSGTRLTVV.

In regard to this clonotype: A much larger clone is a single base away; this may be a read error. J is TRBJ1-1 and V is TRBV30; D unclear. V lost 1 base and J 4 bases, leaving 10 bases between the germline ends. Germline V lookup: CDR1 GTSNPN, CDR2 SVGIG (reference sequence). CDR3 size: 13 residues. CDR3 loop: CAWSDRHGTEAFF. The CDR3 DNA follows: TGTGCCTGGAGTGATAGACATGGCACTGAAGCTTTCTTT.

Points on this clonotype: An end of the junction differs from the germline gene, which may be a read error. The chain recombines TRBV20-1 with TRBJ2-1, with 7 bases aligning to TRBD2. Germline V gives CDR1 DFQATT, CDR2 SNEGSKA (reference sequence). The CDR3 runs to 12 residues. In DNA form, the CDR3 reads TGCAGTGTCGGGGGGAGCTGGGATGAGCAGATCTTT. Its protein is CSVGGSWDEQIF.

This clonotype was counted many times. The chain recombines TRBV28 with TRBJ2-5; D unresolved. The germline V gene has CDR1 MDHEN and CDR2 SYDVKM. The V end was cut by 3 bases, the J end by 7 bases, with 12 bases between. The CDR3 is 13 amino acids. CDR3: CASSFGQAWTQYF. CDR3 DNA sequence: TGTGCCAGCAGTTTTGGGCAGGCATGGACCCAGTACTTC. Full variable domain (rest looked up from reference TRBV28 and TRBJ2-5): DVKVTQSSRYLVKRTGEKVFLECVQDMDHENMFWYRQDPGLGLRLIYFSYDVKMKEKGDIPEGYSVSREKKERFSLILESASTNQTSMYLCASSFGQAWTQYFGPGTRLLVL.

CDR3 region: CANFPITSYEQYF. Here the CDR3 DNA reads TGTGCCAACTTCCCCATAACCTCCTACGAGCAGTACTTC. The V and J genes are TRBV6-5 and TRBJ2-7; D is undetermined. Looked up from germline, CDR1 is MNHEY and CDR2 is SVGAGI. Trimming left V 10 bases short and J 0 bases short, with 13 bases between. CDR3 length: 13 residues.

This clonotype was found a few times. A much larger clone sits a single nucleotide away, making a read error possible. The chain is built from TRBV12-3 or TRBV12-4 and TRBJ1-6; possibly TRBD1 for D (5 bases). V was trimmed by 10 bases and J by 11 bases, leaving 21 bases between them. The CDR3 is made up of 14 amino acids. CDR3 protein: CAIGVGGKNTPLHF. The CDR3 DNA is TGTGCCATCGGGGTGGGGGGGAAGAATACACCCCTCCACTTT.

On this clonotype: Germline is not matched at one junction end, which may reflect a read error. V is TRBV6-6 and J is TRBJ2-7, with TRBD1 matching 7 bases. Germline V lookup: CDR1 MNHNY, CDR2 SVGAGI (reference sequence). CDR3 size: 15 residues. DNA of the CDR3: TGTGCCAGCAGTTCCCCCGTCAGGGGGTCCTACGATCAGTACTTC. This gives the protein CASSSPVRGSYDQYF.

Regarding this clonotype: At one end, the junction sequence differs from germline, possibly due to a read error. The rearrangement joins TRBV4-1 to TRBJ1-1, with 10 bases matching TRBD1. The CDR3 has 16 residues. The germline V gene has CDR1 MGHRA and CDR2 YSYEKL. The CDR3 nucleotides are TGCGCCAGCAACCATATACCGACAGGGGGCTTTACTGAAGCCTTCTTT. Translated, it gives CASNHIPTGGFTEAFF.

Sample share makes this clonotype medium-sized. The rearrangement links TRBV6-5 to TRBJ2-7; no clear D gene. Germline CDR1 and CDR2: MNHEY and SVGAGI. The V gene lost 5 bases and the J gene lost 3 bases, with 11 bases spanning the gap. The CDR3 consists of 13 residues. CDR3 protein: CASSVPGRYEQYF. CDR3 coding DNA: TGTGCCAGCAGTGTTCCGGGCCGCTACGAGCAGTACTTC.

This clonotype was found a few times. At one end, the junction sequence differs from germline, possibly due to a read error. The chain is built from TRBV6-2 or TRBV6-3 and TRBJ2-5; D gene ambiguous. CDR1 MNHEY and CDR2 SVGEGT come from the germline V gene. CDR3 size: 14 residues. The CDR3 region has the DNA TGTACCAGCAGTTACTTATGGCAGGAAGAGACCCAGTACTTC. Translated: CTSSYLWQEETQYF.

The rearrangement joins TRBV4-1 to TRBJ1-5; D remains ambiguous. The CDR3 covers 13 residues. Germline-derived CDR1 and CDR2 are MGHRA and YSYEKL. CDR3 nucleotides: TGCATCAGCAGCCGCCAGTTCAATCAGCCCCAGCATTTT. This encodes CISSRQFNQPQHF.

Turning to this clonotype: The junction departs from germline at one end; a sequencing error may be responsible. This sequence joins TRBV6-5 and TRBJ1-1; tentatively, D is TRBD1 (5 bases). Germline-derived CDR1 and CDR2 are MNHEY and SVGAGI. CDR3 size: 16 residues. CDR3 region: CASSFTPGLENTETFF. The DNA of the CDR3 is TGTGCTAGCAGTTTCACTCCGGGACTAGAGAACACTGAAACTTTCTTT.

Of note for this clonotype: At one end, the junction sequence differs from germline, possibly due to a read error. The chain recombines TRBV2 with TRBJ1-5; the D gene is possibly TRBD1 (6 bases). CDR1 is SNHLY, CDR2 FYNNEI, per germline. The CDR3 contains 14 residues. The CDR3 protein is CASTGQFSNKPQHF. The CDR3 DNA reads TGTGCCAGCACCGGACAGTTTAGCAATAAGCCCCAACATTTT.

This clonotype was observed a single time. The J gene is TRBJ1-2, the V gene TRBV6-2 or TRBV6-3; D gene uncertain. This CDR3 is 16 amino acids long. The V end lost 0 bases, the J end lost 3 bases, and 14 bases lay between the germline ends. Looked up from germline, CDR1 is MNHEY and CDR2 is SVGEGT. The CDR3 region is CASSYSRNAPDYGYTF. The DNA of the CDR3 is TGTGCCAGCAGTTACTCGAGGAACGCACCCGACTATGGCTACACCTTC.

By its share, this clonotype is medium-sized. The chain links TRBV4-3 to TRBJ2-7, with D unresolved. Trimming left V 0 bases short and J 0 bases short, with 9 bases between. The CDR3 sequence is 15 residues long. In germline, CDR1 is LGHNA, CDR2 YSLEER. The chain's CDR3 is CASSQDQYSSYEQYF. In DNA form, the CDR3 reads TGCGCCAGCAGCCAAGATCAGTACAGCTCCTACGAGCAGTACTTC.

This clonotype was detected a few times. A much larger clonotype is one base distant, so this may be a read error. V gene TRBV6-5 combines with J gene TRBJ2-7; D perhaps matches TRBD2 (6 bases). The CDR3 is 13 amino acids. Germline V gene sequence: CDR1 MNHEY, CDR2 SVGAGI. CDR3 coding DNA: TGTCCCAGCAGCCCCGGGTGGGCGGGGGAGCAGTACTTC. Protein product: CPSSPGWAGEQYF.

V gene TRBV5-4 combines with J gene TRBJ2-7, with 12 bases aligning to TRBD2. The germline V gene encodes CDR1 SGHNT and CDR2 YYREEE (reference sequence). V lost 1 base and J lost 12; bases outside the gene matches: 11. The CDR3 length is 15 residues. CDR3 sequence reads: CASSLTSGGFYEGYF. CDR3 DNA sequence: TGTGCCAGCAGCTTGACTAGCGGGGGGTTCTACGAGGGGTACTTC.

This clonotype was detected many times. V and J are TRBV12-3 or TRBV12-4 and TRBJ1-6, with 7 positions matching TRBD1. V shed 3 bases, J shed 4 bases, and the junction held 9 bases outside the gene matches. The CDR3 consists of 17 residues. CDR3 nucleotides: TGTGCCAGCAGTTTTTTTGTCGGGGACAGTTATAATTCACCCCTCCACTTT. Translated: CASSFFVGDSYNSPLHF.

In the case of this clonotype: One end of the junction fails to match germline, which may point to a read error. The chain recombines TRBV6-1 with TRBJ2-1, with TRBD2 matching over 10 bases. The CDR3 totals 11 residues. CDR1 MNHNS and CDR2 SASEGT come from the germline V gene. The CDR3 loop reads CDSMALAGASF. DNA for the CDR3: TGTGACAGCATGGCCCTAGCGGGGGCGTCCTTC.

This clonotype was detected only once. At one boundary the junction diverges from the germline segment, which might be a read error. This chain joins TRBV6-5 and TRBJ2-4; D could derive from TRBD1 or TRBD2 (6 bases each). This CDR3 comprises 17 residues. Germline CDR1 MNHEY, CDR2 SVGAGI. The CDR3 DNA follows: TGCGCCAGCAGACCATCGAAAGGGGGAGGAACCAAAAACATTCGGTACTTC. Protein: CASRPSKGGGTKNIRYF.

On this clonotype: The junction shows a germline mismatch at one end, possibly a read error. This sequence joins TRBV6-4 and TRBJ2-2; TRBD2 is a possible D gene (5 bases). Germline V lookup: CDR1 MRHNA, CDR2 SNTAGT. The CDR3 length is 15 residues. The chain's CDR3 is CASSPQVENTGELFF. The CDR3, as DNA: TGTGCCAGCAGTCCCCAGGTAGAGAACACCGGGGAGCTATTTTTT.